The clone carrying this T cell receptor (beta chain) occurred many times. Trimming cost V 5 bases and J 5 bases, with 15 bases left between them. This CDR3 contains 14 residues. Germline V gene sequence: CDR1 SEHNR, CDR2 FQNEAQ (reference sequence). These data are taken from a study of T cell repertoires in cytomegalovirus infection. Study at large: Public TCR beta signatures indicated both CMV infection and matching HLA type.

Via MiXCR, TCRdb re-called the reads, giving one row per CDR3 protein. Of more than 75,000 distinct CDR3 sequences listed, roughly 3.6% are singletons. The chain has TRBV7-9 and TRBJ1-1; TRBD1 might be the D (5 bases). Source material: PBMCs. The source of this sequence is a human donor in good health (CMV status not recorded). Some clones in this sample may be carry-over from other donors' samples. The CDR3 spells CASSLGTRGTEAFF. DNA of the CDR3: TGTGCCAGCAGCCTCGGGACGCGGGGGACTGAAGCTTTCTTT.